A selection of T cell receptor beta chains follows, all from one sample in a study of blood T cells in healthy people across ages. Via MiXCR, TCRdb re-called the 5' RACE reads, giving one row per CDR3 protein. The sample includes about 1,500,000 distinct CDR3 sequences, roughly 28% of them seen just once. Sequenced input: blood. Source of these receptors: a woman aged 25 to 39 in good health. CDR3s include the opening cysteine and the closing phenylalanine or tryptophan. The D gene is left open where the match is weak. Clone size, where shown, is once, few, many, or a class for clones that have expanded.

D	V	size	J	DNA	CDR3
-	TRBV4-1	many	TRBJ2-1	TGCGCCAGCAGCCAAGCTCCGACATACAATGAGCAGTTCTTC	CASSQAPTYNEQFF
-	TRBV5-1	-	TRBJ1-2	TGCGCCAACAGCCCAAATGGAGGTGGCTACACCTTC	CANSPNGGGYTF
-	TRBV14	-	TRBJ2-3	TGTGCCAGCAGCCAATATCTCGCGGGGCCGGGGACAGATACGCAGTATTTT	CASSQYLAGPGTDTQYF
TRBD2	TRBV7-2	few	TRBJ2-1	TGTGCCAGCAGCTTAGCGGTACTAGCGGGAGGAGAATTTGATGAGCAGTTCTTC	CASSLAVLAGGEFDEQFF
-	TRBV5-1	-	TRBJ2-3	TGCGCCAGCAGCCGGAGGGGGGCGATGGGGACAGATACGCAGTATTTT	CASSRRGAMGTDTQYF
TRBD1	TRBV7-2	-	TRBJ2-1	TGTGCCAGCAGCTTAGGTGGGACAGGGGGGGACCACAATGAGCAGTTCTTC	CASSLGGTGGDHNEQFF
-	TRBV7-2	many	TRBJ2-1	TGTGCCAGCAACCGTATCAGCTCCTACAATGAGCAGTTCTTC	CASNRISSYNEQFF
-	TRBV6-5	many	TRBJ2-7	TGCGCAACAGGGAATCCCTACGAGCAGTACTTC	CATGNPYEQYF
-	TRBV12-3/TRBV12-4	-	TRBJ1-5	TGTGCCAGCAGTTTACGGGCTAGGGATCAGCCCCAGCATTTT	CASSLRARDQPQHF
TRBD1	TRBV27	few	TRBJ1-2	TGTGCCAGCAGCCGCTCTGGACAGGGGAGATGGGATGGCTACACCTTC	CASSRSGQGRWDGYTF